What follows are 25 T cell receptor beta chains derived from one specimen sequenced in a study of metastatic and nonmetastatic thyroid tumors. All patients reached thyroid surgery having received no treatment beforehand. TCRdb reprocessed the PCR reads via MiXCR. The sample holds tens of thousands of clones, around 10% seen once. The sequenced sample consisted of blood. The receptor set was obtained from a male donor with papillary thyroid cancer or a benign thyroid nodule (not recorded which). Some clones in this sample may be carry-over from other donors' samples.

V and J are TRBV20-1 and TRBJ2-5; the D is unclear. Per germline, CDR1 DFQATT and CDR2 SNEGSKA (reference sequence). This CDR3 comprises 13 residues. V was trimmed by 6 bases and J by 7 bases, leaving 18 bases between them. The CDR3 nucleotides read TGCAGTGCCTATGGACCAGGTGGCGGGACCCAGTACTTC. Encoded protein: CSAYGPGGGTQYF.

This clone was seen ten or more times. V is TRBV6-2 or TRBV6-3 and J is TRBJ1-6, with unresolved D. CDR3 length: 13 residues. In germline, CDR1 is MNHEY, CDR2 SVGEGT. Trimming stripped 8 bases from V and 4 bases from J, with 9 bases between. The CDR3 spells CASEGGYNSPLHF. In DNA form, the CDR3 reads TGTGCCAGCGAGGGCGGGTATAATTCACCCCTCCACTTT.

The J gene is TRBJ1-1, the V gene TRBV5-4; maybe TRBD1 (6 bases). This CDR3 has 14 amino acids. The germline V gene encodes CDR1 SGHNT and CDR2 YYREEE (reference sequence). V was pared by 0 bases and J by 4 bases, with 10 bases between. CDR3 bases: TGTGCCAGCAGCTTGGGGACAGACATCACTGAAGCTTTCTTT. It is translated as CASSLGTDITEAFF. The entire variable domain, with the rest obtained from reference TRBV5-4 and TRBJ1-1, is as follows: ETGVTQSPTHLIKTRGQQVTLRCSSQSGHNTVSWYQQALGQGPQFIFQYYREEENGRGNFPPRFSGLQFPNYSSELNVNALELDDSALYLCASSLGTDITEAFFGQGTRLTVV.

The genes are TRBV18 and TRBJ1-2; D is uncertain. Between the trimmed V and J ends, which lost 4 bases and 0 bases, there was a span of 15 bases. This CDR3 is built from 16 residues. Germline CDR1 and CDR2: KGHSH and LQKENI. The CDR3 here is CASSLKSGLANYGYTF. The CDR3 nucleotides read TGTGCCAGCTCACTTAAATCAGGTTTAGCTAACTATGGCTACACCTTC.

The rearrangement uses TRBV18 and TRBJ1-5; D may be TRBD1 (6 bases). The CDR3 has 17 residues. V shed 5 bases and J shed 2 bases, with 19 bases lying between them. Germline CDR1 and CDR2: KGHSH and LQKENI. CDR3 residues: CASSSRGRNYGNQPQHF. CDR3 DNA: TGTGCCAGCTCATCCAGGGGAAGGAACTATGGCAATCAGCCCCAGCATTTT.

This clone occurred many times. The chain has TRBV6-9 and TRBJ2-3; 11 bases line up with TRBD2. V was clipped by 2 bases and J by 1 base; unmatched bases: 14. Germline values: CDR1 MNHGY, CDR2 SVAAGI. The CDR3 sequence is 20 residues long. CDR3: CASSYPRTSGSDIGTDTQYF. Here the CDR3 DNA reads TGTGCCAGCAGTTATCCAAGAACTAGCGGGAGTGATATCGGCACAGATACGCAGTATTTT.

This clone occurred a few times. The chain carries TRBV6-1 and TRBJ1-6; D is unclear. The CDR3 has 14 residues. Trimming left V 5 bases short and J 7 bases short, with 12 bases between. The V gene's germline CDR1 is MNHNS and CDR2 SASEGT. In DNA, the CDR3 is TGTGCCAGCAGTCCCCGGGTCCTGAATTCACCCCTCCACTTT. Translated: CASSPRVLNSPLHF.

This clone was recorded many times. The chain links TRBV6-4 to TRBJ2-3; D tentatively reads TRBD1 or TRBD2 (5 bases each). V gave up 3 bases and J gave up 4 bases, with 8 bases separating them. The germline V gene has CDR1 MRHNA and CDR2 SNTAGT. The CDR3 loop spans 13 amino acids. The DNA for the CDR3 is TGTGCCAGCAGTGAAGGGGAGTCAGATACGCAGTATTTT. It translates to CASSEGESDTQYF.

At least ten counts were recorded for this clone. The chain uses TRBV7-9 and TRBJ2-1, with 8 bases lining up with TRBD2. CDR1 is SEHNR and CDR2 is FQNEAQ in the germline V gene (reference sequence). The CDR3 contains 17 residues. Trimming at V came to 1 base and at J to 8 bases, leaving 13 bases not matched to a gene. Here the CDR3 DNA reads TGTGCCAGCAGCTTAGGAGGTTCGGCTAGCGGGTACTATGAGCAGTTCTTC. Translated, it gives CASSLGGSASGYYEQFF.

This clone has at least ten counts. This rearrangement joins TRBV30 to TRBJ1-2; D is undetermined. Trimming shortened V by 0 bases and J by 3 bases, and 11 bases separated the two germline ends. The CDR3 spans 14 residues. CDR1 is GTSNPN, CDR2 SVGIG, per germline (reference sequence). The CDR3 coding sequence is TGTGCCTGGAGTGTACAGACGAGGGACTATGGCTACACCTTC. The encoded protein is CAWSVQTRDYGYTF.

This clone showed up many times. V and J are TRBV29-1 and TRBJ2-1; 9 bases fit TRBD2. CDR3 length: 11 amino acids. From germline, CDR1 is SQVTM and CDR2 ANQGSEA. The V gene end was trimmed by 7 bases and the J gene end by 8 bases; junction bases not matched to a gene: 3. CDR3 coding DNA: TGCAGCGGGCGGACTAGCGATGAGCAGTTCTTC. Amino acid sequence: CSGRTSDEQFF.

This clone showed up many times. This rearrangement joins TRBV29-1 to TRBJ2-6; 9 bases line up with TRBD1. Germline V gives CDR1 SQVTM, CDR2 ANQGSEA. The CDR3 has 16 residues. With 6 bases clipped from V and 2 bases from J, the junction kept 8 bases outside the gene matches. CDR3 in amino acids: CSVDDRGKAGANVLTF. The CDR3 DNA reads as TGCAGCGTCGACGACAGGGGGAAAGCTGGGGCCAACGTCCTGACTTTC.

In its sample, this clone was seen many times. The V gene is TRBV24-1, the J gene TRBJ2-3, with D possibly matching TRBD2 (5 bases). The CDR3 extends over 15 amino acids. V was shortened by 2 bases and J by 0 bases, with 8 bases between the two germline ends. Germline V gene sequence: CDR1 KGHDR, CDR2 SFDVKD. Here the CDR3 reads CATSDYRDSTDTQYF. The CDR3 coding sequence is TGTGCCACCAGTGATTATCGGGATAGCACAGATACGCAGTATTTT.

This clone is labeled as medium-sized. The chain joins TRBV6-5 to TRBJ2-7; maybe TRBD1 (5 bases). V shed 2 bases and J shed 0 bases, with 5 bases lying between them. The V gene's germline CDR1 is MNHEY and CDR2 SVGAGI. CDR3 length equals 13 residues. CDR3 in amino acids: CASSYGASYEQYF. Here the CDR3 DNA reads TGTGCCAGCAGTTACGGGGCCTCCTACGAGCAGTACTTC.

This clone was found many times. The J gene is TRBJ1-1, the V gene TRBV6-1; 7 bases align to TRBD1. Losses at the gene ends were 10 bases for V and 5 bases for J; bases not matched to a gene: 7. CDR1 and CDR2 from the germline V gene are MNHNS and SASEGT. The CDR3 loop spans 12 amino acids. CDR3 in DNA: TGTGCCACTGTCACAGGGGAAACTGAAGCTTTCTTT. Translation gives CATVTGETEAFF.

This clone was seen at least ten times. Here the CDR3 reads CASSSEVQETQYF. The CDR3 bases are TGTGCCAGCAGTTCAGAAGTTCAAGAGACCCAGTACTTC. The rearrangement links TRBV6-1 to TRBJ2-5; D ambiguous. This CDR3 comprises 13 residues. Germline V gene lookup returns CDR1 MNHNS and CDR2 SASEGT. V was shortened by 5 bases and J by 2 bases, with 9 bases between the two germline ends.

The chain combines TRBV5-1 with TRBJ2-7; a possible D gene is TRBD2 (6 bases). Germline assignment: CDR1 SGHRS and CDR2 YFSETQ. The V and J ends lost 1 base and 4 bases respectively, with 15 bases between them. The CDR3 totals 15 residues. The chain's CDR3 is CASSLWISGRYEQYF. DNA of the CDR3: TGCGCCAGCAGCTTGTGGATTAGCGGTCGGTACGAGCAGTACTTC.

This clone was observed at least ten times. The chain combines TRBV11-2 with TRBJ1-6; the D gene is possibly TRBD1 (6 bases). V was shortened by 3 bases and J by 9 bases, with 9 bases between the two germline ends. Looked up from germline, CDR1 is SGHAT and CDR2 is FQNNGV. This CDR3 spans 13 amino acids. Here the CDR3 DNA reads TGTGCCAGCAGCTTGCAACAGGGTTCACCCCTCCACTTT. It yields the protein CASSLQQGSPLHF.

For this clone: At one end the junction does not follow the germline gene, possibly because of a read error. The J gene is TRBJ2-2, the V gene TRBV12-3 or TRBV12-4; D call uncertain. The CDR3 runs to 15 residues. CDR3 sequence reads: CASSLLGMNAGELFF. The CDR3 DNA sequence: TGTGCCAGCAGTTTACTTGGGATGAACGCCGGGGAGCTGTTTTTT.

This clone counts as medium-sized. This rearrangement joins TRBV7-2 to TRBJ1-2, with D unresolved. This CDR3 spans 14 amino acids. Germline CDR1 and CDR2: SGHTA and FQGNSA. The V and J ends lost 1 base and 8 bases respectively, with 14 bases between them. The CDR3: CASSLVGEAGGYTF. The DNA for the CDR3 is TGTGCCAGCAGCTTAGTTGGGGAGGCGGGGGGCTACACCTTC.

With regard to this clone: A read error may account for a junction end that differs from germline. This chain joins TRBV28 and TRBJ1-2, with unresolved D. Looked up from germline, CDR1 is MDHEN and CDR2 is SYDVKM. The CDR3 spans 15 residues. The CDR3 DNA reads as TGTGCCAGCATACCCCCTGGAAGGTCGAACTATTGCTACACCTTC. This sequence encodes CASIPPGRSNYCYTF.

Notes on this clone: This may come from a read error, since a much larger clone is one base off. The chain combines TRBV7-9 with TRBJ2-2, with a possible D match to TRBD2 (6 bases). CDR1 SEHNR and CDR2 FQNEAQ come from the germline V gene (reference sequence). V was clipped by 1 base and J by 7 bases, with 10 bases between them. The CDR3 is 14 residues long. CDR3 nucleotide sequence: TGTGCCAGCAGCTTAGAAGGAGGGTTCGGGGAGCTGTTTTTT. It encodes CASSLEGGFGELFF.

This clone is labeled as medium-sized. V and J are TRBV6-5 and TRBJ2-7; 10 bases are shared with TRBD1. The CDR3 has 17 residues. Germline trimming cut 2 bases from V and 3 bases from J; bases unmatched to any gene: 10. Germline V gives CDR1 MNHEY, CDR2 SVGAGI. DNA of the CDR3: TGTGCCAGCAGTTACGGGCCACCCCGGGACAGGGGCTACGAGCAGTACTTC. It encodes CASSYGPPRDRGYEQYF.

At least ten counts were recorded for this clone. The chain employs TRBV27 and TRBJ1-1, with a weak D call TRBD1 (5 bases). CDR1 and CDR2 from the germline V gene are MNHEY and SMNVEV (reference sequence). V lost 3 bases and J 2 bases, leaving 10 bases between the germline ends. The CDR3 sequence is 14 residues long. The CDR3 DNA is TGTGCCAGCAGTTTTCAGGGTTATAACACTGAAGCTTTCTTT. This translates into CASSFQGYNTEAFF.

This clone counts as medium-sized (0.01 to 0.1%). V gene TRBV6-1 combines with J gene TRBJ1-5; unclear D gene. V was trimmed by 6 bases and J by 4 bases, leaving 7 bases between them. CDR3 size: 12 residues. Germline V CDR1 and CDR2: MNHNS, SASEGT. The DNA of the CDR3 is TGTGCCAGCAGAACACAGAATCAGCCCCAGCATTTT. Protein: CASRTQNQPQHF.